What follows are 11 T cell receptor beta chains derived from one specimen sequenced in a study of shared clonotypes between healthy human individuals. The naive CD8 fraction comprised CD45RO-negative cells positively selected for CCR7 and excluded terminally differentiated effector memory CD45RA+ cells. TCRdb's copy holds only in-frame clones and misses some; the assay was immunoSEQ multiplex PCR. The profile covers some 580,000 clones, with roughly 98% appearing a single time and 0.3% taken by the ten largest. Sequenced input: naive CD8+ T cells sorted from blood. These TCRs come from a man aged 25 to 45 in good health.

V gene TRBV28 combines with J gene TRBJ2-1; 8 bases align to TRBD2. The V gene's germline CDR1 is MDHEN and CDR2 SYDVKM. The V segment lost 4 bases and the J segment 3 bases; nucleotides outside the gene matches: 14. This CDR3 is 18 amino acids long. The CDR3 DNA sequence: TGTGCCAGCAGTTACCCACTAGCGGAGCAGAGCCTCTACAATGAGCAGTTCTTC. This sequence encodes CASSYPLAEQSLYNEQFF.

This clone has just one count. This rearrangement joins TRBV27 to TRBJ2-5; a possible D gene is TRBD2 (6 bases). The CDR3 runs to 14 residues. The germline V gene has CDR1 MNHEY and CDR2 SMNVEV (reference sequence). Trimming cost V 5 bases and J 1 base, with 11 bases left between them. The CDR3 sequence is CASSMGLLQETQYF. The CDR3 DNA reads as TGTGCCAGCAGTATGGGACTCCTCCAAGAGACCCAGTACTTC.

In DNA form, the CDR3 reads TGTGCCAGCAGCCCAAAGCGGGGGGCCACGAACACTGAAGCTTTCTTT. As protein: CASSPKRGATNTEAFF. The gene calls are TRBV5-6 and TRBJ1-1; D possibly corresponds to TRBD1 (6 bases). V shed 4 bases and J shed 1 base, with 17 bases lying between them. The CDR3 is 16 amino acids. Germline CDR1 reads SGHDT; CDR2 reads YYEEEE.

The chain's CDR3 is CASSLVTSGNHEQFF. The CDR3 DNA sequence: TGTGCCAGCAGCTTAGTTACTAGCGGGAACCATGAGCAGTTCTTC. This chain joins TRBV7-9 and TRBJ2-1, with 10 bases identical to TRBD2. The CDR3 is made up of 15 amino acids. Germline V gives CDR1 SEHNR, CDR2 FQNEAQ (reference sequence). The trim removed 1 base at V and 8 bases at J, leaving 5 bases unmatched.

The V and J genes are TRBV2 and TRBJ2-1, with D possibly matching TRBD2 (6 bases). CDR3 length: 11 residues. V lost 7 bases, J lost 14 bases, and 15 bases lay in between. CDR1 and CDR2 from the germline V gene are SNHLY and FYNNEI. This chain's CDR3 is CASTRPPGEFF. Here the CDR3 DNA reads TGTGCCAGCACAAGACCCCCGGGGGAGTTCTTC.

This chain joins TRBV4-1 and TRBJ2-3; D possibly corresponds to TRBD2 (5 bases). This CDR3 comprises 12 residues. Trimming removed 8 bases at V and 7 bases at J, with 13 bases between. Per germline, CDR1 MGHRA and CDR2 YSYEKL. The CDR3 coding sequence is TGCGCCAGCGAGGGATCAACGAATACGCAGTATTTT. Translation gives CASEGSTNTQYF.

This sequence joins TRBV27 and TRBJ2-1; TRBD1 aligns across 10 bases. The CDR3 contains 14 residues. Germline loops: CDR1 MNHEY, CDR2 SMNVEV (reference sequence). With V trimmed by 8 bases and J by 5 bases, 6 bases remained unmatched. Here the CDR3 DNA reads TGTGCCAGCCGGGGGACAGGGGTCCACAATGAGCAGTTCTTC. This sequence encodes CASRGTGVHNEQFF.

The genes are TRBV7-9 and TRBJ2-1; D ambiguous. Trimming left V 7 bases short and J 7 bases short, with 17 bases between. This CDR3 has 14 amino acids. From germline, CDR1 is SEHNR and CDR2 FQNEAQ (reference sequence). The CDR3 protein is CASTLPVVGNEQFF. In DNA, the CDR3 is TGTGCCAGCACCCTCCCGGTAGTTGGTAATGAGCAGTTCTTC.

This chain uses TRBV7-9 with TRBJ2-7; 9 positions agree with TRBD1. Germline V gene data show CDR1 as SEHNR and CDR2 as FQNEAQ (reference sequence). V was pared by 4 bases and J by 7 bases, with 5 bases of the junction left unmatched. CDR3 length equals 13 residues. The CDR3 coding sequence is TGTGCCAGCAGCTCACCGGACAGGGGAGAGCAGTACTTC. It codes for CASSSPDRGEQYF. The complete variable domain, with remaining parts taken from reference TRBV7-9 and TRBJ2-7, reads DTGVSQNPRHKITKRGQNVTFRCDPISEHNRLYWYRQTLGQGPEFLTYFQNEAQLEKSRLLSDRFSAERPKGSFSTLEIQRTEQGDSAMYLCASSSPDRGEQYFGPGTRLTVT.

The chain links TRBV7-2 to TRBJ2-7, with 8 bases identical to TRBD2. This CDR3 is built from 21 residues. Germline-derived CDR1 and CDR2 are SGHTA and FQGNSA. V lost 0 bases to trimming and J lost 6 bases; unmatched junction nucleotides: 25. The chain's CDR3 is CASSLASALGLEDIVGREQYF. The CDR3 coding sequence is TGTGCCAGCAGCTTAGCCTCAGCCTTGGGACTAGAAGATATAGTTGGACGCGAGCAGTACTTC.

The CDR3 DNA reads as TGTGCCAGCTCACCCCGGACACCCTCCTACGAGCAGTACTTC. As protein: CASSPRTPSYEQYF. The genes are TRBV18 and TRBJ2-7; tentatively, D is TRBD1 (5 bases). This CDR3 is 14 amino acids long. The V gene lost 3 bases and the J gene lost 0 bases, with 9 bases spanning the gap. From germline, CDR1 is KGHSH and CDR2 LQKENI.